These T cell receptor beta chains were read from a single sample in a study of T cells in localized non-small cell lung cancer. Sequenced by immunoSEQ multiplex PCR; TCRdb stores in-frame clones only, minus some. The sample contains over 65,000 clones, roughly 84% of which appear only once. Specimen: peripheral blood, collected before any cancer treatment. These receptors came from a female donor of 60 years or more with stage I lung adenocarcinoma. CDR3s include the opening cysteine and the closing phenylalanine or tryptophan. The D gene is left open where the match is weak. The size of a clone is reported for some rows only, either as once, few or many, or as a class for expanded clones.

D gene	V gene	CDR3 length	J gene	clone size	CDR3 DNA	CDR3 protein
TRBD1	TRBV9	13	TRBJ1-1	.	TGTGCCAGCAGCGTCGGACAGGGGGGTGAAGCTTTCTTT	CASSVGQGGEAFF
.	TRBV11-2	13	TRBJ1-1	.	TGTGCCAGCAGTCTACAGGCTAACACTGAAGCTTTCTTT	CASSLQANTEAFF
.	TRBV6-1	15	TRBJ2-3	few	TGTGCCAGCAGTGAAAGGCTAGGGGGCACAGATACGCAGTATTTT	CASSERLGGTDTQYF
.	TRBV7-8	16	TRBJ2-7	.	TGTGCCAGCAGCTTAGGCGTCAGGGGAGCTTCCTACGAGCAGTACTTC	CASSLGVRGASYEQYF
.	TRBV2	12	TRBJ2-3	.	TGTGCCAGCACCTTTTACACAGATACGCAGTATTTT	CASTFYTDTQYF
.	TRBV7-2	15	TRBJ2-2	.	TGTGCCAGCAGCTTAGAGGGGGGAAACACCGGGGAGCTGTTTTTT	CASSLEGGNTGELFF
.	TRBV19	16	TRBJ2-4	.	TGTGCCAGTAGTATAGATCTAGGTGACATTGAAAACATTCAGTACTTC	CASSIDLGDIENIQYF
TRBD2	TRBV5-4	15	TRBJ2-7	.	TGTGCCAGCTCTACAGGGACTAGCGGCCCCTACGAGCAGTACTTC	CASSTGTSGPYEQYF
TRBD2	TRBV7-3	17	TRBJ2-3	.	TGTGCCAGCAGCTTAGAAGGTGTTAGCGGGGGCACAGATACGCAGTATTTT	CASSLEGVSGGTDTQYF
TRBD2	TRBV7-6	17	TRBJ2-7	once	TGTGCCAGCAGCTTAGGGTCTAGCGGGAGGGCTTCCTACGAGCAGTACTTC	CASSLGSSGRASYEQYF
TRBD2	TRBV7-7	15	TRBJ2-7	once	TGTGCTAGCAGCCCGGGACTAGCGGGGGGCTACGAGCAGTACTTC	CASSPGLAGGYEQYF
TRBD2	TRBV7-4	16	TRBJ2-7	.	TGTGCCAGCAACCAACGTGTAACTAGCGGGAGTTACGAGCAGTACTTC	CASNQRVTSGSYEQYF
.	TRBV5-1	14	TRBJ1-2	.	TGCGCCAGTTACCCCCGGGAGGGAAGCTATGGCTACACCTTC	CASYPREGSYGYTF
TRBD1	TRBV30	15	TRBJ1-4	.	TGTGCCTGGTCCCCCCCAGGGGGGGCGGATGAAAAACTGTTTTTT	CAWSPPGGADEKLFF
.	TRBV4-3	16	TRBJ1-1	.	TGCGCCAGCAGCCAAGATATCAGGACACAGAACACTGAAGCTTTCTTT	CASSQDIRTQNTEAFF
.	TRBV11-3	14	TRBJ2-5	.	TGTGCCAGCAGCTTTGGGGGTAGGGGCGAGACCCAGTACTTC	CASSFGGRGETQYF
.	TRBV19	17	TRBJ1-6	.	TGTGCCAGTAGTATGCAGCCCCCGAGCTCCTATAATTCACCCCTCCACTTT	CASSMQPPSSYNSPLHF
.	TRBV11-2	14	TRBJ2-7	.	TGTGCCACAGGGGGGGACAGGCGCCGCTACGAGCAGTACTTC	CATGGDRRRYEQYF
.	TRBV11-3	14	TRBJ2-7	.	TGTGCCAGCCGGTCGGCTGTTAACTCCTACGAGCAGTACTTC	CASRSAVNSYEQYF
.	TRBV6-5	12	TRBJ1-2	medium-sized	TGTGCCAGCAGGGACAATAACTATGGCTACACCTTC	CASRDNNYGYTF
.	TRBV18	15	TRBJ2-1	.	TGTGCCAGCTCCCGGGGGCTCCGAACCTACAATGAGCAGTTCTTC	CASSRGLRTYNEQFF
.	TRBV21-1	16	TRBJ2-3	.	TGTGCCAGCAGCTCAGCCGGGATCGCATTCACAGATACGCAGTATTTT	CASSSAGIAFTDTQYF
.	TRBV5-1	14	TRBJ1-1	.	TGCGCCAGCAGCTTGGCCGAGGTCCGCACTGAAGCTTTCTTT	CASSLAEVRTEAFF
TRBD2	TRBV18	18	TRBJ2-3	.	TGTGCCAGCTCATCTACTAGCGGGGGAATCTCTAGCACAGATACGCAGTATTTT	CASSSTSGGISSTDTQYF
.	TRBV4-1	12	TRBJ1-1	few	TGCGCCAGCAGCCACCCGGGCACTGAAGCTTTCTTT	CASSHPGTEAFF
TRBD1	TRBV19	14	TRBJ1-5	once	TGTGCCAGTAGTGACAGGGGTGTAGGTCAGCCCCAGCATTTT	CASSDRGVGQPQHF
TRBD2	TRBV27	15	TRBJ2-2	.	TGTGCCAGCAGAGGCGGGGGACCGAACACCGGGGAGCTGTTTTTT	CASRGGGPNTGELFF
.	TRBV19	14	TRBJ2-7	.	TGTGCCAGTTCCGTCGGGGGGCTGTCCTACGAGCAGTACTTC	CASSVGGLSYEQYF